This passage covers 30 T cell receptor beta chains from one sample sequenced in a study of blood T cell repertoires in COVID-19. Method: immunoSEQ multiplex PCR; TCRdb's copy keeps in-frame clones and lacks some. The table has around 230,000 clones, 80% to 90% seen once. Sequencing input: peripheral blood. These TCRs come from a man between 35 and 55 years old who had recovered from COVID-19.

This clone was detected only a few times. For the CDR3, the DNA is TGCGCCAGCAGCGGAACAGGGGGCGTTCGGTATGGCTACACCTTC. Translation gives CASSGTGGVRYGYTF. The rearrangement joins TRBV5-1 to TRBJ1-2; the match to TRBD1 covers 9 bases. The CDR3 is 15 residues long. The germline gives CDR1 SGHRS, CDR2 YFSETQ. With 4 bases clipped from V and 5 bases from J, the junction kept 9 bases outside the gene matches.

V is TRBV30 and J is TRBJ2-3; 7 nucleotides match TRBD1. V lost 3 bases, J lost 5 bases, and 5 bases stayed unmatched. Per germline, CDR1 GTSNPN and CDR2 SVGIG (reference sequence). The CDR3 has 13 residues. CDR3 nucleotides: TGTGCCTGGAGAACGACAGGGTTAGATACGCAGTATTTT. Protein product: CAWRTTGLDTQYF.

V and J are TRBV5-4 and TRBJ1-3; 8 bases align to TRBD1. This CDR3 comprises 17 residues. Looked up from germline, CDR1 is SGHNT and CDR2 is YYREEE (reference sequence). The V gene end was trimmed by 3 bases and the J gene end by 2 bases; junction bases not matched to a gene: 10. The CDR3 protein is CASSSPGTGTTGNTIYF. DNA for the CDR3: TGTGCCAGCAGCTCACCCGGGACAGGCACTACTGGAAACACCATATATTTT.

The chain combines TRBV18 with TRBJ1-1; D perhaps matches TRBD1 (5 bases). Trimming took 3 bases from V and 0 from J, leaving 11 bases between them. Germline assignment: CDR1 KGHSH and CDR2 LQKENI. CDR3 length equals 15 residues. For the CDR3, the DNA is TGTGCCAGCTCACCCCGACAGAACCTGAACACTGAAGCTTTCTTT. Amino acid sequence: CASSPRQNLNTEAFF.

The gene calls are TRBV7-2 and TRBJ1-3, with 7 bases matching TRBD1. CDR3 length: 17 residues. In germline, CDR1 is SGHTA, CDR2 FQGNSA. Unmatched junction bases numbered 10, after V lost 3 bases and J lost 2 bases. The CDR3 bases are TGTGCCAGCAGCTTCGAGAGAAGGGGGCCAACTGGAAACACCATATATTTT. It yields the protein CASSFERRGPTGNTIYF.

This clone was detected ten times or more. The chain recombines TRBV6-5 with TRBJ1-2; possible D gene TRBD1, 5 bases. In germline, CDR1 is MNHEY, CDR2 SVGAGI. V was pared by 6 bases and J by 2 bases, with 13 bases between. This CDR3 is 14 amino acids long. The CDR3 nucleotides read TGTGCCAGCAGGAGACCAGGGAGGAACTATGGCTACACCTTC. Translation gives CASRRPGRNYGYTF.

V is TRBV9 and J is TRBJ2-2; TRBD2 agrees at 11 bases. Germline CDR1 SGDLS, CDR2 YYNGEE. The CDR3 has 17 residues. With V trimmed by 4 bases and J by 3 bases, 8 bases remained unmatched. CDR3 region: CASSPQAGLADTGELFF. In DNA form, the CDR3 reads TGTGCCAGCAGCCCTCAGGCGGGACTAGCGGACACCGGGGAGCTGTTTTTT.

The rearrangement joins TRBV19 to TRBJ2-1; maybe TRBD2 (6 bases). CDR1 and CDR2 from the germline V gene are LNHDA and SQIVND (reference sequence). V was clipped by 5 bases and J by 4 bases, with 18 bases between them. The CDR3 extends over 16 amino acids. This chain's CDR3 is CASSPRPLARYNEQFF. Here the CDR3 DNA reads TGTGCCAGTAGTCCCCGCCCCCTAGCGCGGTACAATGAGCAGTTCTTC.

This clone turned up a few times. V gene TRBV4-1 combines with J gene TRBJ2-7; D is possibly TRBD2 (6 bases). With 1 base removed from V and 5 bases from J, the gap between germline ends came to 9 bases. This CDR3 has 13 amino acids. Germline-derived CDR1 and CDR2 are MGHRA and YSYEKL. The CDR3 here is CASSQARLDEQYF. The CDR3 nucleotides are TGCGCCAGCAGCCAAGCCCGACTAGACGAGCAGTACTTC.

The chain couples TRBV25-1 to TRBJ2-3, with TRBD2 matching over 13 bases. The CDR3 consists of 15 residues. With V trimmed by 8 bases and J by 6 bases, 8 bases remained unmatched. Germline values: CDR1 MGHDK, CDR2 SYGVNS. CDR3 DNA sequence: TGTGCCAGCGCCCGACTAGCGGGGGGTATGGATACGCAGTATTTT. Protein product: CASARLAGGMDTQYF.

CDR3 in DNA: TGTGCCACCACCTCAGATCGGGGGTACCAAGAGACCCAGTACTTC. Translation gives CATTSDRGYQETQYF. The rearrangement joins TRBV15 to TRBJ2-5; possible D gene TRBD2, 6 bases. The CDR3 is made up of 15 amino acids. V was clipped by 7 bases and J by 0 bases, with 15 bases between them. Germline V gene data show CDR1 as LNHNV and CDR2 as YYDKDF (reference sequence).

Here the CDR3 DNA reads TGTGCCAGCAGCCCCGGACAGGGTGGGAACACTGAAGCTTTCTTT. This gives the protein CASSPGQGGNTEAFF. The V and J genes are TRBV5-4 and TRBJ1-1; TRBD1 matches 8 bases. The CDR3 totals 15 residues. Trimming took 4 bases from V and 1 from J; bases not matched to a gene: 6. Per germline, CDR1 SGHNT and CDR2 YYREEE (reference sequence).

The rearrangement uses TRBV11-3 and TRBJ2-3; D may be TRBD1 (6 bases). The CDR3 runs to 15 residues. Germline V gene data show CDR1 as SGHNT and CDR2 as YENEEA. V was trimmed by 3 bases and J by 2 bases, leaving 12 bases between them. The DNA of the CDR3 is TGTGCCAGCAGCTTGGCCGGGACATACACAGATACGCAGTATTTT. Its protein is CASSLAGTYTDTQYF.

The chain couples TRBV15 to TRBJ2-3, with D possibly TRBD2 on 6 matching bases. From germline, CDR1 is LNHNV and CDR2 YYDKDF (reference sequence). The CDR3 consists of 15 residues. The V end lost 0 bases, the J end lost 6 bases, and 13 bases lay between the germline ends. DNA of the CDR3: TGTGCCACCAGCAGAGACCGACTAGGATGGGATACGCAGTATTTT. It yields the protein CATSRDRLGWDTQYF.

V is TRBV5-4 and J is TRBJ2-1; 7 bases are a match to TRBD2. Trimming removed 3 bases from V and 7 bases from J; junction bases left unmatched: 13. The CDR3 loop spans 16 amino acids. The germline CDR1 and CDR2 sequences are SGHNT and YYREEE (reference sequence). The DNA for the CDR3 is TGTGCCAGCAGCTCGAACTTTGGCGGGAGTTTTAATGAGCAGTTCTTC. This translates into CASSSNFGGSFNEQFF.

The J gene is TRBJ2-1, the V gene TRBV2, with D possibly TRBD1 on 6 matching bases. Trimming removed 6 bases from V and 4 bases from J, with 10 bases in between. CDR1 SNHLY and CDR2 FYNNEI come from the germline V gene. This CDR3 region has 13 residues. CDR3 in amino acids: CASSRQGYNEQFF. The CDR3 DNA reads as TGTGCCAGCAGCAGGCAGGGGTACAATGAGCAGTTCTTC. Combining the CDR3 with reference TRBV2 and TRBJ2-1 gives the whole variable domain EPEVTQTPSHQVTQMGQEVILRCVPISNHLYFYWYRQILGQKVEFLVSFYNNEISEKSEIFDDQFSVERPDGSNFTLKIRSTKLEDSAMYFCASSRQGYNEQFFGPGTRLTVL.

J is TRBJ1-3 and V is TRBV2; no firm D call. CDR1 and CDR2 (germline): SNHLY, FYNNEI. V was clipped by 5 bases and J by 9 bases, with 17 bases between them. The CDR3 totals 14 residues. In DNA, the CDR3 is TGTGCCAGCAGTACGTCTCCGGGGTTCAGCACCATATATTTT. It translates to CASSTSPGFSTIYF.

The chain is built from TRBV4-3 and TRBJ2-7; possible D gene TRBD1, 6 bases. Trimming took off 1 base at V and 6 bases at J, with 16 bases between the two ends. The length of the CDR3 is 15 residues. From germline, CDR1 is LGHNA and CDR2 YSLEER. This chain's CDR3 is CASSQVLGAGGEQYF. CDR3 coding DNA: TGCGCCAGCAGCCAAGTTTTGGGGGCTGGGGGCGAGCAGTACTTC.

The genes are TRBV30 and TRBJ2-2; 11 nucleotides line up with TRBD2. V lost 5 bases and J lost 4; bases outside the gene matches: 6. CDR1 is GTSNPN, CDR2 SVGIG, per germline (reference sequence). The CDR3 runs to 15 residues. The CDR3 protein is CAWAGTSGPTGELFF. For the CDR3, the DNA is TGTGCCTGGGCCGGGACTAGCGGACCCACCGGGGAGCTGTTTTTT.

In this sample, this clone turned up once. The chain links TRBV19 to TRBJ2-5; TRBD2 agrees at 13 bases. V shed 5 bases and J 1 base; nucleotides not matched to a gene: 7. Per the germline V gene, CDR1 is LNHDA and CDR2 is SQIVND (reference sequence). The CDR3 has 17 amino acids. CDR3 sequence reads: CASSPTGTSGVQETQYF. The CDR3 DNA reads TGTGCCAGTAGTCCCACCGGGACTAGCGGGGTCCAAGAGACCCAGTACTTC.

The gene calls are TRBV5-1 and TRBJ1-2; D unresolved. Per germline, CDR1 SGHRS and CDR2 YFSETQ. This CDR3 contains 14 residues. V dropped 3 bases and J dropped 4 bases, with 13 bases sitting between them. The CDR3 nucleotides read TGCGCCAGCAGCTCCCAATCGGCGGCCTATGGCTACACCTTC. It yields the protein CASSSQSAAYGYTF.

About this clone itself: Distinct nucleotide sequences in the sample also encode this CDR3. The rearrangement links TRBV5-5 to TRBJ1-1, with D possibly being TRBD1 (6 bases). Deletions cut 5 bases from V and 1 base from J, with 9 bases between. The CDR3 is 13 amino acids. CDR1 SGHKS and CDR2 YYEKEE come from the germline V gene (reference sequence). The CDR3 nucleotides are TGTGCCAGCAGTTGGGGGCGGAACACTGAAGCTTTCTTT. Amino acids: CASSWGRNTEAFF.

The CDR3 DNA sequence: TGCGCCAGCAGCTTGTCGGCAGGCTCTGGAAACACCATATATTTT. Translating it yields CASSLSAGSGNTIYF. This rearrangement joins TRBV5-1 to TRBJ1-3; D gene ambiguous. The V and J ends lost 1 base and 0 bases respectively, with 8 bases between them. The CDR3 spans 15 residues. Germline V gene sequence: CDR1 SGHRS, CDR2 YFSETQ.

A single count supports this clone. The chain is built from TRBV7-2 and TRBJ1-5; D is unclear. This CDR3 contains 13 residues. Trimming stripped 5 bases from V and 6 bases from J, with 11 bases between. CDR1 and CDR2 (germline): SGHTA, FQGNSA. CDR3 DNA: TGTGCCAGCAGCGCTAGATATTTTCAGCCCCAGCATTTT. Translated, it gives CASSARYFQPQHF.

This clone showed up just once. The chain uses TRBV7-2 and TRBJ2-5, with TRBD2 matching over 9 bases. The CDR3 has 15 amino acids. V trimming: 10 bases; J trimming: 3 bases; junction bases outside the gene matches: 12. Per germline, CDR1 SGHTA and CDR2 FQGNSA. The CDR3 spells CANTRGGDRKETQYF. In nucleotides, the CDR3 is TGTGCCAACACGCGGGGGGGAGACAGGAAAGAGACCCAGTACTTC.

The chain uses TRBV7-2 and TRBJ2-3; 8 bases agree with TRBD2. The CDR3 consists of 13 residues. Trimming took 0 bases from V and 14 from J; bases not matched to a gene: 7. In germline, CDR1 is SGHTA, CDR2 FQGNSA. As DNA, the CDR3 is TGTGCCAGCAGCTTAGCGCTACGGGGGGGCCTGTATTTT. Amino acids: CASSLALRGGLYF.

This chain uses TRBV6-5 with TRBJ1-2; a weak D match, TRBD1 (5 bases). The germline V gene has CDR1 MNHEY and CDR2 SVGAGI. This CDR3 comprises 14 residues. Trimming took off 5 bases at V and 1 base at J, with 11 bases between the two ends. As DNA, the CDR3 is TGTGCCAGCAGTCCGGGGGGGAATAACTATGGCTACACCTTC. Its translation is CASSPGGNNYGYTF.

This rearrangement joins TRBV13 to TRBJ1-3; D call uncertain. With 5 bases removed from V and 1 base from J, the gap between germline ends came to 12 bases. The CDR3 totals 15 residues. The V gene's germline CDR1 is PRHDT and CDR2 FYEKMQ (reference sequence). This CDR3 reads CASSPGWGSGNTIYF. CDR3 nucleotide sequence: TGTGCCAGCAGCCCGGGGTGGGGATCTGGAAACACCATATATTTT.

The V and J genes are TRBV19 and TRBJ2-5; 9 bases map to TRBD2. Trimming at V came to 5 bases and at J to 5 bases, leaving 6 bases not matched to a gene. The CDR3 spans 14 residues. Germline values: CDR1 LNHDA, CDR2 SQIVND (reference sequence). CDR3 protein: CASSRSGSAETQYF. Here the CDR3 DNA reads TGTGCCAGTAGTCGTAGCGGGAGTGCGGAGACCCAGTACTTC.

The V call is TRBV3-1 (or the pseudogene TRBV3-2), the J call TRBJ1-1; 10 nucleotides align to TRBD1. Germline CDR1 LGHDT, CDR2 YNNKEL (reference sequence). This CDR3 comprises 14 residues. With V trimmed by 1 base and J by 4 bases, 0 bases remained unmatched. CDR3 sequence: CASSQGTGGTEAFF. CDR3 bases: TGTGCCAGCAGCCAAGGGACAGGGGGCACTGAAGCTTTCTTT.